These 2 T cell receptor beta chains originate from one sample sequenced in a study of shared clonotypes between healthy human individuals. Produced via immunoSEQ multiplex PCR; TCRdb's table is partial and in-frame only. The sample holds roughly 2 million clones, 95% seen once. The source material was naive CD4+ T cells sorted from blood. Subset given: CD45RA+ positively selected. These receptors were obtained from a man younger than 30 in good health.

V is TRBV4-1 and J is TRBJ2-1; D gene unclear. Trimming pared 0 bases from V and 12 bases from J, leaving 9 bases between. From germline, CDR1 is MGHRA and CDR2 YSYEKL. This CDR3 region has 12 residues. The CDR3 spells CASSQDPPAQFF. In nucleotides, the CDR3 is TGCGCCAGCAGCCAAGATCCCCCGGCGCAGTTCTTC.

This clone was counted between two and nine times. This chain links TRBV2 with TRBJ1-2; tentative D call: TRBD1 (5 bases). Trimming left V 4 bases short and J 8 bases short, with 14 bases between. CDR1 is SNHLY, CDR2 FYNNEI, per germline. This CDR3 comprises 13 residues. The CDR3 nucleotides read TGTGCCAGCAGTGGGACATTGGTCTCCGGCTACACCTTC. Amino acids: CASSGTLVSGYTF.